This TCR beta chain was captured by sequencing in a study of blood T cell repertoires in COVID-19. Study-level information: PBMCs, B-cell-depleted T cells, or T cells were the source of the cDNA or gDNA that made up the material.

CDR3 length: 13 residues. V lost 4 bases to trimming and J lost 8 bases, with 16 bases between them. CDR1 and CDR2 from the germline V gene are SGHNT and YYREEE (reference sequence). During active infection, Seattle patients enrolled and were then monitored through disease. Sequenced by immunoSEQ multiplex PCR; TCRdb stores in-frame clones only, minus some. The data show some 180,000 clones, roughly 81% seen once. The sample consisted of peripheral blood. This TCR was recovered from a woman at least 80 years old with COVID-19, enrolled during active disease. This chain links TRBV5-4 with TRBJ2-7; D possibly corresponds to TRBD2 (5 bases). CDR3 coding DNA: TGTGCCAGCAGCCTGGGTCGGGGAGCAAAGCAGTACTTC. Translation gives CASSLGRGAKQYF.